A single sample gave rise to the 20 T cell receptor beta chains below, sequenced in a study of T cells in localized non-small cell lung cancer. Produced via immunoSEQ multiplex PCR; TCRdb's table is partial and in-frame only. Of about 29,000 clones listed, about 89% are singletons. This specimen was peripheral blood, taken before any cancer treatment. All receptors come from a woman between 35 and 70 years old with stage I lung adenocarcinoma.

The rearrangement joins TRBV10-3 to TRBJ1-2, with TRBD1 matching 10 bases. V shed 5 bases, J shed 7 bases, and the junction held 7 bases outside the gene matches. The CDR3 consists of 14 residues. Germline CDR1 ENHRY, CDR2 SYGVKD. Here the CDR3 reads CAISPGQGIIGYTF. CDR3 sequence (DNA): TGTGCCATCAGTCCGGGACAGGGGATCATTGGCTACACCTTC.

This clone occurred once. The V and J genes are TRBV4-3 and TRBJ1-2; D call uncertain. The V end was cut by 0 bases, the J end by 0 bases, with 2 bases between. The CDR3 contains 13 residues. Germline assignment: CDR1 LGHNA and CDR2 YSLEER. The CDR3 loop is CASSQDANYGYTF. The CDR3, as DNA: TGCGCCAGCAGCCAAGATGCTAACTATGGCTACACCTTC.

As concerns this clone: Other DNA sequences of this sample code for an identical CDR3. V gene TRBV5-5 combines with J gene TRBJ2-5; D is ambiguous. Trimming cost V 2 bases and J 0 bases, with 5 bases left between them. Germline-derived CDR1 and CDR2 are SGHKS and YYEKEE (reference sequence). The CDR3 extends over 13 amino acids. The CDR3 region has the DNA TGTGCCAGCAGCTTTCAGGACCAAGAGACCCAGTACTTC. Its translation is CASSFQDQETQYF.

The chain's CDR3 is CASSLPGLAGGLYTQYF. CDR3 nucleotide sequence: TGTGCCAGTAGTCTCCCCGGACTAGCGGGGGGCCTTTATACGCAGTATTTT. V gene TRBV19 combines with J gene TRBJ2-3, with 14 positions matching TRBD2. Germline trimming cut 5 bases from V and 7 bases from J; bases unmatched to any gene: 11. This CDR3 has 17 amino acids. CDR1 is LNHDA, CDR2 SQIVND, per germline (reference sequence).

As to this clone: Sequence at one end of the junction differs from germline and may be a read error. The chain joins TRBV20-1 to TRBJ1-1, with D perhaps matching TRBD1 (5 bases). CDR1 and CDR2 from the germline V gene are DFQATT and SNEGSKA (reference sequence). The CDR3 covers 11 residues. The CDR3 DNA reads TGCAGTGCTAGACAGGGCCCTTGGGTGATCTTT. Protein sequence: CSARQGPWVIF.

V and J are TRBV7-2 and TRBJ2-2, with TRBD2 as a possible D gene (5 bases). This CDR3 region has 15 residues. Germline CDR1 reads SGHTA; CDR2 reads FQGNSA. V was cut by 6 bases and J by 1 base, with 12 bases left in between. The CDR3 DNA is TGTGCCAGCAGGAGAGTGGGGAGGAACACCGGGGAGCTGTTTTTT. Amino acids: CASRRVGRNTGELFF.

The chain carries TRBV2 and TRBJ2-7; perhaps D is TRBD1 or TRBD2 (6 bases each). The V gene's germline CDR1 is SNHLY and CDR2 FYNNEI. The V end lost 5 bases, the J end lost 4 bases, and 15 bases lay between the germline ends. The CDR3 consists of 14 residues. CDR3 sequence: CASSRGGMGYEQYF. CDR3 sequence (DNA): TGTGCCAGCAGTCGAGGGGGGATGGGTTACGAGCAGTACTTC. The whole variable domain, remainder taken from reference TRBV2 and TRBJ2-7, is EPEVTQTPSHQVTQMGQEVILRCVPISNHLYFYWYRQILGQKVEFLVSFYNNEISEKSEIFDDQFSVERPDGSNFTLKIRSTKLEDSAMYFCASSRGGMGYEQYFGPGTRLTVT.

The gene calls are TRBV16 and TRBJ2-3, with TRBD1 as a possible D gene (6 bases). The CDR3 loop spans 15 amino acids. V lost 3 bases to trimming and J lost 2 bases, with 12 bases between them. Germline V gives CDR1 KGHSY, CDR2 FQNENV. This chain's CDR3 is CASSHPGADTDTQYF. CDR3 in DNA: TGTGCCAGCAGCCACCCAGGGGCTGACACAGATACGCAGTATTTT.

The gene calls are TRBV7-2 and TRBJ1-1, with TRBD1 matching over 7 bases. There are 15 residues in the CDR3. The V segment lost 1 base and the J segment 8 bases; nucleotides outside the gene matches: 10. Germline-derived CDR1 and CDR2 are SGHTA and FQGNSA. The CDR3 nucleotides are TGTGCCAGCAGCTTAGACCCTACAGGGGCGGGGGAAGCTTTCTTT. Its protein product is CASSLDPTGAGEAFF.

The rearrangement joins TRBV9 to TRBJ2-1, with TRBD2 identical over 14 bases. J lost 6 bases, V lost 0 bases, and 20 bases had no gene match. Germline V gene sequence: CDR1 SGDLS, CDR2 YYNGEE. The CDR3 length is 22 residues. DNA for the CDR3: TGTGCCAGCAGCGTAGAGGCTTCCGGGACTAGCGGGAGAGGATGGCATGCCAATGAGCAGTTCTTC. It encodes CASSVEASGTSGRGWHANEQFF.

This sequence joins TRBV6-5 and TRBJ2-7, with 9 nucleotides matching TRBD1. Germline V CDR1 and CDR2: MNHEY, SVGAGI. Trimming cost V 0 bases and J 12 bases; bases outside gene matches: 6. The CDR3 totals 13 residues. The CDR3 protein is CASSYSYRGRRYF. Here the CDR3 DNA reads TGTGCCAGCAGTTACTCTTACAGGGGGCGTCGGTACTTC.

This chain links TRBV30 with TRBJ2-1; 9 positions agree with TRBD2. V was pared by 0 bases and J by 5 bases, with 5 bases of the junction left unmatched. The CDR3 sequence is 15 residues long. Germline V gives CDR1 GTSNPN, CDR2 SVGIG (reference sequence). The CDR3 nucleotides read TGTGCCTGGAGTGTAATAGCGGGGGCCGACAATGAGCAGTTCTTC. This codes for CAWSVIAGADNEQFF.

The V call is TRBV30, the J call TRBJ2-2; D gene uncertain. Per germline, CDR1 GTSNPN and CDR2 SVGIG (reference sequence). The length of the CDR3 is 13 residues. Deletions cut 0 bases from V and 4 bases from J, with 6 bases between. The CDR3 DNA is TGTGCCTGGAGTGTAACGGGCACCGGGGAGCTGTTTTTT. Its translation is CAWSVTGTGELFF.

J is TRBJ2-2 and V is TRBV19; D is possibly TRBD2 (5 bases). The V and J ends lost 8 bases and 5 bases respectively, with 18 bases between them. Per the germline V gene, CDR1 is LNHDA and CDR2 is SQIVND (reference sequence). The CDR3 is 15 amino acids. The CDR3: CASASSPGSTGELFF. Here the CDR3 DNA reads TGTGCCAGTGCCTCATCCCCGGGAAGTACCGGGGAGCTGTTTTTT. Combining the CDR3 with reference TRBV19 and TRBJ2-2 gives the whole variable domain DGGITQSPKYLFRKEGQNVTLSCEQNLNHDAMYWYRQDPGQGLRLIYYSQIVNDFQKGDIAEGYSVSREKKESFPLTVTSAQKNPTAFYLCASASSPGSTGELFFGEGSRLTVL.

The chain links TRBV11-2 to TRBJ1-6; a possible D gene is TRBD1 (6 bases). Germline V lookup: CDR1 SGHAT, CDR2 FQNNGV. CDR3 length equals 15 residues. The V and J ends lost 4 bases and 10 bases respectively, with 17 bases between them. The CDR3 protein is CASSSSHGTKSPLHF. CDR3 DNA: TGTGCCAGCAGCTCCAGCCATGGGACAAAATCACCCCTCCACTTT.

The rearrangement uses TRBV30 and TRBJ2-7; possible D gene TRBD2, 7 bases. Trimming cost V 0 bases and J 3 bases, with 12 bases left between them. The V gene's germline CDR1 is GTSNPN and CDR2 SVGIG (reference sequence). The CDR3 has 14 residues. DNA for the CDR3: TGTGCCTGGAGTGTGGGGAGGGGGTTCTACGAGCAGTACTTC. This encodes CAWSVGRGFYEQYF.

In regard to this clone: Its ends do not fully match the called genes, so a read error is possible. The chain couples TRBV7-7 to TRBJ2-7; D gene uncertain. Per germline, CDR1 SSHAT and CDR2 FNYEAQ (reference sequence). This CDR3 region has 13 residues. The CDR3 reads CASRTSTAYEQYF. In nucleotides, the CDR3 is TGTGCTAGCAGGACCTCCACAGCCTACGAGCAGTACTTC.

This rearrangement joins TRBV7-9 to TRBJ2-7; TRBD2 might be the D (6 bases). Trimming pared 5 bases from V and 0 bases from J, leaving 17 bases between. Germline V lookup: CDR1 SEHNR, CDR2 FQNEAQ (reference sequence). This CDR3 comprises 16 residues. CDR3 residues: CASSPKEGPFSYEQYF. As DNA, the CDR3 is TGTGCCAGCAGCCCAAAGGAGGGGCCCTTCTCCTACGAGCAGTACTTC.

The chain combines TRBV19 with TRBJ1-1; 8 bases map to TRBD1. After removal of 5 bases from V and 4 bases from J, the junction contained 6 bases not matched to a gene. From germline, CDR1 is LNHDA and CDR2 SQIVND (reference sequence). The CDR3 has 14 residues. The CDR3 DNA reads TGTGCCAGTAGTGCCACAGGGGGGCTCACTGAAGCTTTCTTT. This translates into CASSATGGLTEAFF.

This chain joins TRBV28 and TRBJ1-4; maybe TRBD1 (5 bases). The length of the CDR3 is 15 residues. V was pared by 2 bases and J by 0 bases, with 7 bases between. CDR1 is MDHEN and CDR2 is SYDVKM in the germline V gene. CDR3 sequence: CASSLGGATNEKLFF. The DNA for the CDR3 is TGTGCCAGCAGTTTAGGGGGGGCAACTAATGAAAAACTGTTTTTT.